The entry below describes one T cell receptor (beta chain). Its binding antigen is unknown. The sample holds no much larger clone one base away, and base qualities are not on file. The cohort was made up of 500 to 850 healthy bone marrow donors. All cohort members were sampled while nominally healthy, although unrecorded immune exposures were likely present. The donor tested CMV seropositive, placing the donor among the approximately 290 seropositive members of the cohort. Every donor gave a peripheral blood sample, and the peripheral blood mononuclear cells from that sample were used for TCR beta sequencing. The Qiagen DNeasy Blood Extraction Kit was used to extract genomic DNA from the blood cell samples. The protocol used for the library was the immunoSEQ multiplex PCR assay. For the multiplex PCR, a mixture combining 60 forward primers for TCR Vbeta segments and 13 reverse primers for TCR Jbeta segments was used. The CDR3 region of rearranged TCR beta genes was amplified from genomic DNA by a multiplex PCR assay. The amplified TCR beta libraries were sequenced on the Illumina HiSeq System as 87-base-pair reads. Per the source publication's procedure: Across the 666 repertoires, a later analysis counted around 80 million unique TCR beta chains, around 10 million of which were shared by at least two donors. Raw reads were error-corrected and collapsed into unique sequences with a nearest-neighbor algorithm that merged closely related sequences to remove PCR and sequencing errors. CDR3 sequences were aligned to IMGT reference sequences to assign V, D and J gene segments. For a sequence to be retained, a match of at least six nucleotides was required to both a V gene segment and a J gene segment. Rearrangements were classified as productive when the CDR3 lacked stop codons and remained in frame with V and J, and all other rearrangements were classified as non-productive. Following IMGT convention, CDR3 was defined as the stretch from the second conserved V-encoded cysteine to the conserved J-encoded phenylalanine. The earlier analysis of more than 450 of the donors excluded sequences that lacked an unambiguous match to a single V gene segment. In an earlier analysis of roughly 600 of the donors, a V segment was called functional when productive rearrangements were above 56.7%, and segregating when the standard deviation between donors exceeded 5%. A statistical classification framework was built to diagnose cytomegalovirus status from the catalog of TCR beta chain sequences. A later analysis assigned V and J genes by comparing TCR nucleotide sequences with IMGT/GENE-DB human TR gene sequences. Using the TCRdist pipeline, a later analysis assigned CDR3 sequences along with most-parsimonious VDJ recombination scenarios. In a later analysis, each TCR beta chain was defined by its CDR3 amino acid sequence together with its V-gene family, and reads lacking a unique V-gene family were excluded. In a later analysis, 500 to 650 highly shared, low-generation-probability nucleotide sequences were removed to address suspected cross-contamination and a sequencing artifact. For each public chain, a later analysis derived a clonal expansion index from normalized ranks of inferred template counts within each repertoire. In a later analysis, generation probabilities were computed using a VDJ recombination model fitted to out-of-frame rearrangements, and the results were checked against IGoR. A later analysis scored TCR-TCR, TCR-HLA and TCR-CMV co-occurrence with hypergeometric tests, applying a repertoire-size bias correction to TCR pairs. False discovery rates were estimated in a later analysis by permuting HLA or CMV assignments 20 times. In a later analysis, co-occurring TCRs were grouped using DBSCAN, and TCRdist sequence similarity was added for clustering within HLA-allele-positive subsets. Co-occurrence clustering excluded repertoires with fewer than 30,000 or more than 120,000 public chains, plus five with anomalous nucleotide sharing. In TCRdb, the immuneACCESS table is reduced to in-frame sequences with V and J assigned. These tables do not hold every clone; where another copy was compared, an unresolved V gene accounts for under half, and the others remain unexplained. V, J and clone size are those of that table, while D and trimming were read from the DNA. This sample holds some 200,000 clones; roughly 72% were observed only once. The ten largest clones add up to just over 2% of the sample.

This sample was taken from a study of cytomegalovirus exposure and HLA in healthy donors (dated by TCRdb to 2016 to 2017). Describing the broader study: In an earlier analysis of roughly 590 of the donors, approximately 260 Gb of sequence data and 100 million or so unique TCR beta sequences from 180 million or so T cells were reported. Genome-wide SNP genotypes for about three fifths of the roughly 700 donors were used in a later genetic analysis, which treated that subset as a discovery cohort. Alongside the repertoire data, information on donor age, sex, ethnicity and CMV serostatus was compiled. Rather than using new phenotypic data, the later analysis identified candidate immune exposures from TCR beta sequences and from how often those sequences occurred across donors. A separate validation cohort of roughly 110 different subjects was used in addition to the roughly 700-subject first cohort. The study used immunosequencing to profile the T cell repertoires of 666 subjects and linked those repertoires to cytomegalovirus serostatus. To decide whether each TCR beta V gene segment behaved as functional or pseudogenic, an earlier analysis of over 500 of the donors relied on high-throughput TCR beta sequencing. Among roughly 400 genotyped donors of the cohort, an average of around 250,000 unique TCR beta nucleotide sequences was sequenced per donor, of which about 18% were non-productive. Typing coverage varied by locus: about 629-640 donors for A, B, C, DRB1 and DQB1; more than 500 for DQA1; about 600 for DPA1; 400 to 480 for DPB1. Every repertoire in the discovery cohort had been generated on one and the same sequencing platform. HLA typing covered class I and class II loci at four-digit resolution. To study patterns of TCR occurrence, a later analysis re-analyzed previously published TCR beta repertoires from around 700 donors and added high-resolution HLA genotyping. To predict cytomegalovirus infection status, the study brought together high-throughput TCR immunosequencing, statistical association of individual TCRs with disease status, and machine learning. An early release that covered fewer than 750 HLA-typed donors contained around 300 gigabases of sequencing data and tens of millions of unique TCR sequences. The aim of the study was to test whether cataloging public T cell receptors could identify signatures of past pathogen exposure. Of the 350 to 450 genotyped donors, roughly 80% were placed in the genetic ancestry cluster associated with self-reported Caucasian donors. Because of strong linkage in the cohort, roughly five DR-DQ haplotypes were treated as single units for association and clustering. Findings and caveats that apply to the study as a whole: A further reported finding was that TCR beta sequences accurately predicted the HLA-A and HLA-B alleles for most subjects in the first cohort. Broadly in line with IMGT annotations, most TCR beta V segments showed up in productive rearrangements about 87% or about 30% of the time in an earlier analysis of a few hundred of the donors. According to a later analysis, parvovirus B19, influenza, CMV and Epstein-Barr virus appeared linked to several top co-occurrence clusters. According to the authors, the approach could potentially be generalized to other disease states and immunological phenotypes. A cluster of highly shared sequence variants was judged likely to represent a technical artifact of the sequencing pipeline. Assigning TCR associations to individual alleles was difficult when HLA alleles, especially DR and DQ, strongly co-occurred. Linkage disequilibrium might explain the correlated functional status among segregating V segments, but an unknown experimental factor could not be excluded. Some IMGT-functional V segments, including TRBV6-2 and TRBV6-3, could not be distinguished by the 87-base-pair reads and were therefore excluded. Because some donors lacked HLA typing at each locus, the association tests relied only on the typed subset. CMV serostatus was the only immune exposure information available for the cohort. A later analysis found that most CMV-associated TCR beta chains appeared HLA-restricted, with HLA associations seemingly driven largely by CMV exposure. In a later analysis, HLA-associated TCR beta chains were found to be more clonally expanded and to have lower generation probabilities than equally common non-associated chains. A later analysis found that TCR association rates varied across HLA loci, with DRB1 alleles showing the most associated TCRs and HLA-C alleles the fewest. Presence/absence analyses assumed roughly uniform sequencing depth across donors, an assumption that may not hold. According to a later genetic analysis, donors in an Asian-associated ancestry cluster had fewer N-insertions in productive TCRs than the approximately 700-donor mean. A total of 150 or so TCR beta chains were listed by the study as associated with cytomegalovirus. Seventeen rarely observed V segments, including chromosome 9 orphons, were excluded from the earlier analysis of a few hundred of the donors because counts were too low. The cohort was sequenced for TCR beta chains only, and without alpha or paired-chain data the features that could be detected were limited. In a later analysis, 16,951 TCR beta sequences were associated with specific HLA alleles at a false discovery rate of 0.05. In vitro tests confirmed that a few of the cytomegalovirus-associated TCR beta chains recognize cytomegalovirus antigens. Most TCR sequences were observed very rarely across donors, whereas some public TCRs were present in many individuals. A later genetic analysis associated a missense DCLRE1C variant with V-gene and J-gene trimming of TCR beta chains, and an independent cohort replicated the association. The classifier was reported to diagnose cytomegalovirus status with high specificity and sensitivity in both the original cohort and the validation cohort.

According to the germline V gene, CDR1 reads MGHDK and CDR2 reads SYGVNS. V is cut by 1 base and J by 2 bases, and the space between the germline ends is 9 bases. Including cysteine and phenylalanine, the CDR3 has 14 amino acids. The read is trimmed to its CDR3 DNA, 42 bases read in frame from base 1. The source material was PBMCs. In this chain, TRBV25-1 is recombined with TRBJ2-7, with a weak D call of TRBD1 (5 bases match). The TCR comes from a woman aged 25 to 39 in good health and CMV-seropositive. The CDR3 region has the sequence CASSESRATYEQYF. The sequenced DNA is TGTGCCAGCAGTGAATCCAGGGCCACCTACGAGCAGTACTTC.